This T cell receptor beta chain was observed in a study of lymphopenia after photon versus proton radiotherapy. General observations from the study: Photon-treated patients lost naive T cells and TCR diversity; proton-treated stayed stable. After lymphocyte nadir, photon-treated repertoires showed oligoclonal expansion, especially CD8+ Temra. Better survival with proton therapy was suggested as possible, not demonstrated. In patients who died, overall survival fell as post-nadir TCR diversity dropped more.

About this clone: Antigen: not known.

Generated by immunoSEQ multiplex PCR, the TCRdb table keeps only in-frame clones and is missing some. This table holds 150,000 to 200,000 clones, about 88% found once. CDR3 length equals 13 residues. The germline V gene has CDR1 GTSNPN and CDR2 SVGIG (reference sequence). The sequence was collected from a man aged 50 to 60 with gastric cancer. The chain is built from TRBV30 and TRBJ2-7; 8 bases fit TRBD1. The source material was peripheral blood, sampled from a patient treated with photon-based radiotherapy. The CDR3 region is CAYSQGAAYEQYF. The CDR3 DNA follows: TGTGCGTACAGCCAGGGGGCTGCCTACGAGCAGTACTTC.